The TCR beta chain under discussion was sequenced for a study of early T cells in non-severe SARS-CoV-2 infection. Across the whole study: Sequencing of unsorted whole blood was done on bulk RNA, leaving chains unpaired.

Study findings and constraints: VDJdb-based annotation leaned toward anti-spike CD8 responses and missed private and CD4 specificities.

Unique molecular identifiers (one per individual cDNA molecule) were attached. TCRdb re-called the 5' RACE reads with MiXCR, one entry per CDR3 protein. Here the sample spans 40,000 to 45,000 distinct CDR3 sequences, over 4% being singletons. This clonotype was seen a few times. Its antigen is currently unknown. The CDR3 consists of 15 residues. Germline lookup yields CDR1 LNHDA and CDR2 SQIVND (reference sequence). Trimming cost V 3 bases and J 3 bases; bases outside gene matches: 8. The sequence derives from an adult who was a healthcare worker with PCR-confirmed SARS-CoV-2 infection or an uninfected control (not recorded which). The sequenced material came from whole blood. The chain carries TRBV19 and TRBJ2-7, with 7 bases matching TRBD2. The CDR3 DNA is TGTGCCAGTAGTATCAGAAGCGGGATCATCTACGAGCAGTACTTC. This codes for CASSIRSGIIYEQYF. The entire variable domain, with the rest obtained from reference TRBV19 and TRBJ2-7, is as follows: DGGITQSPKYLFRKEGQNVTLSCEQNLNHDAMYWYRQDPGQGLRLIYYSQIVNDFQKGDIAEGYSVSREKKESFPLTVTSAQKNPTAFYLCASSIRSGIIYEQYFGPGTRLTVT.